The entry that follows covers one TCR beta chain sequence. The antigen remains unidentified. The germline V and J ends were trimmed by 2 bases and 6 bases, with 12 bases remaining between them. The CDR3 is 14 residues long. Per the germline V gene, CDR1 is LNHNV and CDR2 is YYDKDF (reference sequence). These data come from a study of a mutant IDH1 vaccine in newly diagnosed glioma. In the study overall: Following radiotherapy alone, or alongside temozolomide cycles, vaccination was started after an interval of 4-6 weeks. Patients were pretreated with radiotherapy, temozolomide, or both, mostly both.

Data came from immunoSEQ multiplex PCR; TCRdb stores just in-frame clones and leaves some out. The repertoire holds tens of thousands of clones, with around 80% as singletons. Noted time point: week 5, during vaccination. A single vaccine dose contained 300 ug of mutant IDH1 20-mer peptide, and topical imiquimod was used with it. Donor diagnoses consisted of new WHO grade 3 or 4 IDH1-mutant, ATRX-lost astrocytomas. The chain is built from TRBV15 and TRBJ2-3; TRBD2 is a possible D gene (5 bases). The specimen comprised PBMCs, sampled from a glioma patient whose treatment included an IDH1 peptide vaccine. The receptor's source is a man aged 50 to 60 with glioma. The CDR3, as DNA: TGTGCCACCAGCAGACTGCTTAGCGTGGATACGCAGTATTTT. It encodes CATSRLLSVDTQYF.